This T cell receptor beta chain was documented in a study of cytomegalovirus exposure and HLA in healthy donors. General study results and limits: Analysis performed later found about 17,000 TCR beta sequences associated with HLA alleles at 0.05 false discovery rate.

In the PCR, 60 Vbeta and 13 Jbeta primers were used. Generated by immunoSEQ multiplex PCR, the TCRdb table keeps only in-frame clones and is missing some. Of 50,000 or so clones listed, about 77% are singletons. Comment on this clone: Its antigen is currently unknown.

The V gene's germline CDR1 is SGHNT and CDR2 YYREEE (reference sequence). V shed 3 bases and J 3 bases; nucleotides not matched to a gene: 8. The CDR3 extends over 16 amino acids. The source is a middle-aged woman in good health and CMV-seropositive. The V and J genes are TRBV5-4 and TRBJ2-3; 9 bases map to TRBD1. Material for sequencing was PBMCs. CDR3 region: CASSSRDRVKTDTQYF. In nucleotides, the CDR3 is TGTGCCAGCAGCTCCCGGGACAGGGTAAAAACAGATACGCAGTATTTT.